Listed here are 10 T cell receptor beta chains from one sample, sequenced in a study of early T cells in non-severe SARS-CoV-2 infection. TCRdb itself ran the 5' RACE reads through MiXCR, one entry per CDR3 protein. Counted here are just over 95,000 distinct CDR3 sequences, 9.5% to 12% occurring once; the ten biggest clones make up roughly 5%. The source was whole blood, collected at baseline. The receptors were gathered from an adult who was a healthcare worker with PCR-confirmed SARS-CoV-2 infection or an uninfected control (not recorded which).

This clonotype has just a few counts. The gene calls are TRBV7-2 and TRBJ2-1; TRBD2 agrees at 12 bases. J was trimmed by 6 bases and V by 2 bases; bases with no gene match: 5. CDR1 is SGHTA, CDR2 FQGNSA, per germline. This CDR3 contains 16 residues. CDR3 in DNA: TGTGCCAGCAGCTTAAATCTAGCGGGAGGGATCAATGAGCAGTTCTTC. This encodes CASSLNLAGGINEQFF.

This clonotype has a count of ten or more. The rearrangement joins TRBV4-3 to TRBJ2-7; 8 nucleotides match TRBD2. Unmatched junction bases numbered 6, after V lost 5 bases and J lost 3 bases. Per germline, CDR1 LGHNA and CDR2 YSLEER. The CDR3 loop spans 14 amino acids. The CDR3 protein is CASSGGGPHYEQYF. Written as DNA, the CDR3 is TGCGCCAGCAGCGGCGGGGGGCCTCACTACGAGCAGTACTTC.

This clonotype has a handful of counts. The chain recombines TRBV19 with TRBJ2-1; possibly TRBD1 for D (6 bases). V lost 8 bases and J lost 6, with 11 bases in between. There are 12 residues in the CDR3. The germline V gene has CDR1 LNHDA and CDR2 SQIVND (reference sequence). CDR3 bases: TGTGCCAGTCGCCCACAGGGCAATGAGCAGTTCTTC. Amino acid sequence: CASRPQGNEQFF.

The chain has TRBV6-1 and TRBJ2-2, with D hard to call. Germline CDR1 MNHNS, CDR2 SASEGT. The V and J ends lost 0 bases and 0 bases respectively, with 14 bases between them. The CDR3 runs to 18 residues. CDR3 protein: CASSEAHRSWTNTGELFF. The CDR3 bases are TGTGCCAGCAGTGAAGCCCACCGCTCCTGGACGAACACCGGGGAGCTGTTTTTT.

This clonotype occurred a few times. The V and J genes are TRBV5-5 and TRBJ2-7, with D perhaps matching TRBD1 or TRBD2 (6 bases each). Germline lookup yields CDR1 SGHKS and CDR2 YYEKEE (reference sequence). CDR3 length equals 15 residues. The ends were cut back, 1 base at V and 2 bases at J, with 13 bases in the middle. This CDR3 reads CASSLPSGATYEQYF. DNA for the CDR3: TGTGCCAGCAGCTTGCCCTCGGGGGCGACCTACGAGCAGTACTTC.

The V gene is TRBV30, the J gene TRBJ1-2; no clear D gene. Germline CDR1 GTSNPN, CDR2 SVGIG (reference sequence). V was trimmed by 4 bases and J by 2 bases, leaving 23 bases between them. The CDR3 has 17 residues. The CDR3 DNA follows: TGTGCCTGGACCCTACATTTTCAAGGCGTAAGAAACTATGGCTACACCTTC. As protein: CAWTLHFQGVRNYGYTF. Full variable domain (outside the CDR3, taken from reference TRBV30 and TRBJ1-2): SQTIHQWPATLVQPVGSPLSLECTVEGTSNPNLYWYRQAAGRGLQLLFYSVGIGQISSEVPQNLSASRPQDRQFILSSKKLLLSDSGFYLCAWTLHFQGVRNYGYTFGSGTRLTVV.

This clonotype has only a few counts. The rearrangement joins TRBV20-1 to TRBJ2-7; 9 bases map to TRBD1. The trim removed 4 bases at V and 0 bases at J, leaving 4 bases unmatched. The CDR3 has 14 amino acids. Per the germline V gene, CDR1 is DFQATT and CDR2 is SNEGSKA (reference sequence). The CDR3 reads CSATGTGNSYEQYF. In DNA form, the CDR3 reads TGCAGTGCTACCGGGACAGGGAACTCCTACGAGCAGTACTTC.

J is TRBJ2-2 and V is TRBV5-1, with 7 bases matching TRBD1. V shed 0 bases, J shed 0 bases, and the junction held 2 bases outside the gene matches. CDR3 length equals 16 residues. Germline lookup yields CDR1 SGHRS and CDR2 YFSETQ. For the CDR3, the DNA is TGCGCCAGCAGCTTGGTGGGGACAGCGAACACCGGGGAGCTGTTTTTT. Amino acids: CASSLVGTANTGELFF.

This clonotype occurred a few times. The chain links TRBV4-1 to TRBJ1-3; no firm D call. The V end was cut by 1 base, the J end by 3 bases, with 16 bases between. The length of the CDR3 is 17 residues. CDR1 MGHRA and CDR2 YSYEKL come from the germline V gene. CDR3 sequence: CASSQVWPQEFGNTIYF. The CDR3, as DNA: TGCGCCAGCAGCCAAGTGTGGCCCCAGGAATTTGGAAACACCATATATTTT.

This clonotype was seen ten or more times. V gene TRBV19 combines with J gene TRBJ2-3; no clear D gene. The V end lost 1 base, the J end lost 1 base, and 15 bases lay between the germline ends. The germline CDR1 and CDR2 sequences are LNHDA and SQIVND (reference sequence). This CDR3 is 17 amino acids long. CDR3 protein: CASSIAGPGAGTDTQYF. CDR3 sequence (DNA): TGTGCCAGTAGTATAGCGGGCCCTGGTGCTGGCACAGATACGCAGTATTTT.